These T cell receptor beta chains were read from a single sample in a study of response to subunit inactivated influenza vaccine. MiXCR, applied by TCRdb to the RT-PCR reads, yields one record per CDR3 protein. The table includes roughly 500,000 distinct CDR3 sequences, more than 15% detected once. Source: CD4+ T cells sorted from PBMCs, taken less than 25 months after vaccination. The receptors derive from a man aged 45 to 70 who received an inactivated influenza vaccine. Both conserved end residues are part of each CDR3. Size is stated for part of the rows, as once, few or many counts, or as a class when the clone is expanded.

CDR3: CASRRQPYEQYF; V: TRBV5-5; size: .; length: 12
CDR3: CASSQDLAGGQDTQYF; V: TRBV4-3; size: few; length: 16
CDR3: CASRDSYSNQPQHF; V: TRBV12-3/TRBV12-4; size: few; length: 14
CDR3: CASSRAVNFGTDTQYF; V: TRBV12-3/TRBV12-4; size: .; length: 16
CDR3: CSARTGGLFQPQHF; V: TRBV20-1; size: .; length: 14
CDR3: CASSLQDSYEQYF; V: TRBV19; size: .; length: 13
CDR3: CSASGAWSTDTQYF; V: TRBV29-1; size: .; length: 14
CDR3: CSVEGGTALSTDTQYF; V: TRBV29-1; size: few; length: 16
CDR3: CASSKNRGSSYNEQFF; V: TRBV12-3/TRBV12-4; size: many; length: 16
CDR3: CASSSEGDYITDTQYF; V: TRBV7-9; size: few; length: 16
CDR3: CASNAGTGRQPQHF; V: TRBV21-1; size: few; length: 14
CDR3: CASSSTPGTVYEQYF; V: TRBV3-1; size: .; length: 15
CDR3: CASSPRTGGKETQYF; V: TRBV18; size: few; length: 15
CDR3: CSAGDFTGELFF; V: TRBV20-1; size: .; length: 12
CDR3: CASSPRQTYNEKLFF; V: TRBV21-1; size: few; length: 15
CDR3: CASSYRRNTGELFF; V: TRBV28; size: .; length: 14
CDR3: CSALEGVGEQFF; V: TRBV29-1; size: few; length: 12
CDR3: CASSQEARGYEQYF; V: TRBV4-1; size: few; length: 14
CDR3: CASSLVVPSDTQYF; V: TRBV11-2; size: many; length: 14
CDR3: CASSLRVSLNQPQHF; V: TRBV12-3/TRBV12-4; size: .; length: 15
CDR3: CASSGQDSSYEQYF; V: TRBV12-3/TRBV12-4; size: few; length: 14
CDR3: CSASSGRYGYTF; V: TRBV20-1; size: few; length: 12
CDR3: CASSPPNRGSDNEQFF; V: TRBV12-3/TRBV12-4; size: few; length: 16
CDR3: CASSGGGSEQYF; V: TRBV11-2; size: few; length: 12
CDR3: CASSPEQGGTEAFF; V: TRBV18; size: .; length: 14
CDR3: CSISSGSTTDTQYF; V: TRBV29-1; size: .; length: 14
CDR3: CATRTVEYEQYF; V: TRBV10-3; size: .; length: 12
CDR3: CASSQGEVRSGNTIYF; V: TRBV4-1; size: .; length: 16
CDR3: CASSQYRGPGYEQYF; V: TRBV7-2; size: .; length: 15
CDR3: CASRIQGISSGANVLTF; V: TRBV5-4; size: once; length: 17
CDR3: CAAAAGTEYNEQFF; V: TRBV24-1; size: .; length: 14
CDR3: CSAGTESYNEQFF; V: TRBV29-1; size: .; length: 13
CDR3: CASSGGKENEQFF; V: TRBV12-3/TRBV12-4; size: few; length: 13
CDR3: CASSPPGNQETQYF; V: TRBV7-6; size: once; length: 14